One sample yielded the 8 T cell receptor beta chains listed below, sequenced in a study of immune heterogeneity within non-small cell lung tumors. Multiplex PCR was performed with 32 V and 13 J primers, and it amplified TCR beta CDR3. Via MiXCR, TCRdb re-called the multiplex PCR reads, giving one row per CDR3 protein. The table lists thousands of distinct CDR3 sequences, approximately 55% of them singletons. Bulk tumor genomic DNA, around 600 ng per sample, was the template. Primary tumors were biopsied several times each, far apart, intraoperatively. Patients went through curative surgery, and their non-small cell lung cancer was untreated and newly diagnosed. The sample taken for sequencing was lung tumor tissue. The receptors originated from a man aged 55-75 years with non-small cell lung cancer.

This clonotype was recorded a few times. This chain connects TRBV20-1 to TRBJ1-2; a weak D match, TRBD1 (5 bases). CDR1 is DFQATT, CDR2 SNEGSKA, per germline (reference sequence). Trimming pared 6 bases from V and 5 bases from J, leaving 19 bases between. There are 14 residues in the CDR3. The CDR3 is CSAPLHFTGYGYTF. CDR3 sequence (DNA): TGCAGTGCCCCCCTACATTTTACAGGATATGGCTACACCTTC.

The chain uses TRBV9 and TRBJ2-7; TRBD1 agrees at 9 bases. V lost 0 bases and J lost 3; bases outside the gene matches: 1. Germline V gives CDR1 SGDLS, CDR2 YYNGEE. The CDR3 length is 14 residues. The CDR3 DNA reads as TGTGCCAGCAGCGTAGCGACAGGGGGCTACGAGCAGTACTTC. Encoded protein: CASSVATGGYEQYF.

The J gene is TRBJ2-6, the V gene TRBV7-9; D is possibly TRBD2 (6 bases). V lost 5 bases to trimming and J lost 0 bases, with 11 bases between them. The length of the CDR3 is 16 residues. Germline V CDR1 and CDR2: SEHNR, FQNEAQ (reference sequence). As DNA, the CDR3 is TGTGCCAGCAGCCGGGACTCAAACTCTGGGGCCAACGTCCTGACTTTC. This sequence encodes CASSRDSNSGANVLTF.

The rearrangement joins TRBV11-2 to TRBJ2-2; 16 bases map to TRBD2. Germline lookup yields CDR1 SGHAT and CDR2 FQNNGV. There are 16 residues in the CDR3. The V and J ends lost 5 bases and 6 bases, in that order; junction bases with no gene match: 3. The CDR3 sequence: CASSPGTSGRAGELFF. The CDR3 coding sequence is TGTGCCAGCAGCCCCGGGACTAGCGGGAGGGCCGGGGAGCTGTTTTTT.

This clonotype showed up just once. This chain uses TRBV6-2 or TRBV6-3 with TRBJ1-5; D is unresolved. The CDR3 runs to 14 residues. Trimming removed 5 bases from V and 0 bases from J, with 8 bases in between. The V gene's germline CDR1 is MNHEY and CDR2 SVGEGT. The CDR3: CASSAGVSNQPQHF. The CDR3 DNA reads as TGTGCCAGCAGTGCGGGAGTTAGCAATCAGCCCCAGCATTTT.

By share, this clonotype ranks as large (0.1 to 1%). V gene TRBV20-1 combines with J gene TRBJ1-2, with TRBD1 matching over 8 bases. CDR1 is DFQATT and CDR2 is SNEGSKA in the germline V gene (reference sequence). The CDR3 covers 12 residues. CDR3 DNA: TGCGCTCCAGGGGGCACAGACTATGGCTACACCTTC. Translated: CAPGGTDYGYTF.

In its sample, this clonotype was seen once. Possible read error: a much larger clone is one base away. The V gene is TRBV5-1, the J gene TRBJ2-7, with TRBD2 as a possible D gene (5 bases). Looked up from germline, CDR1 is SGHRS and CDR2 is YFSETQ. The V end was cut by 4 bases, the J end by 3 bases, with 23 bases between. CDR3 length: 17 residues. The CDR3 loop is CASSPAALLTGYYEQYF. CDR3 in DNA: TGCGCCAGCAGCCCGGCGGCCCTACTAACGGGATACTACGAGCAGTACTTC.

CDR3 sequence (DNA): TGTGCCAGCAGTCGAGAAGGGGACGGGGAGCTGTTTTTT. It is translated as CASSREGDGELFF. The V gene is TRBV9, the J gene TRBJ2-2, with D possibly matching TRBD1 (5 bases). CDR3 length equals 13 residues. Trimming stripped 5 bases from V and 7 bases from J, with 12 bases between. From germline, CDR1 is SGDLS and CDR2 YYNGEE.